This T cell receptor (beta chain) was retrieved from a study of shared T cell receptors in the human thymus (dated by TCRdb to 2020 to 2023). Describing the broader study: The study examined how self-reactive, shared T-cell receptor alpha chains are generated in the human thymus.

Receptor libraries were prepared by the immunoSEQ multiplex PCR assay. Here the immuneACCESS table is served through TCRdb, limited to in-frame sequences with V and J called. Missing clones are a known gap in these copies; in checked studies unresolved V genes cover under half, and the rest lacks a known reason. This sample is represented by 700,000 or so clones; 80% to 90% of them were singletons. Clones ranked in the top ten supply more than 0.008% of the sample. About this clone itself: What this receptor recognizes is not known. No base quality information exists; no much larger clone differs at one position.

V and J lose 3 bases and 0 bases, and a span of 20 bases separates them. The CDR3 starts with the cysteine, ends with the phenylalanine, and has 19 residues. The kept DNA is CDR3 alone, 57 bases in frame from the first base. The germline V gene encodes CDR1 SNHLY and CDR2 FYNNEI. The sample was also reused in another study, on human thymus T cells. The second paper states: Donors were immunologically healthy infants undergoing open corrective cardiac surgery for congenital heart defects in Finland. The thymus tissue came from surgical resects taken out during corrective cardiac surgery. V and J gene segment usage appeared biased in both thymic and peripheral blood repertoires. According to the related research, thymic TCR repertoires were highly overlapping among unrelated individuals. The study described the TCR alpha and beta repertoires in about eight infant thymus samples and a few matching peripheral blood samples. The infant donors were 7 to 244 days old, and the cohort included six males and a couple of females. Thymocytes were mechanically released from the tissue and were stored as pellets of roughly 10-34 million cells at -70 degrees C. Genomic DNA was extracted from frozen cell pellets with a QIAsymphony instrument. Using the immunoSEQ multiplex PCR assay, the TCRB and TCRAD loci were amplified from a standardized quantity of quality-controlled genomic DNA. The amplicons spanned the V(D)J region and were long enough to cover the CDR3 and allow V and J genes to be identified. Through the commercial immunoSEQ service, the amplicons were sequenced on an Illumina platform. Primer bias and sequencing errors were corrected as previously described, and TCRAD and TCRB were defined on the basis of the IMGT database. Repertoires were analysed with immunoSEQ Analyzer 3.0 and VDJTools, covering basic statistics, V/J segment usage, diversity estimates, rarefaction and pairwise overlap. To estimate diversity, the Chao1, ChaoE, Efron-Thisted, Shannon and inverse Simpson indices were applied, and diversity was also estimated on datasets down-sampled to the smallest sample. Repertoire overlap used strict matching of CDR3 nucleotide sequence, V gene and J gene, with Jaccard-based multidimensional scaling clustering. On average, thymus samples yielded approximately 780,000 unique TCRB clonotypes, whereas blood samples yielded roughly 80,000.

Here the chain combines TRBV2 and TRBJ1-4; confidence is insufficient to name the D gene. The specimen sequenced was thymocytes. The TCR was taken from a girl under three years old with a congenital heart defect. Donor details come from another sample of the same person, matched by shared clones. The sequenced DNA: TGTGCCAGCAGTGAGCTGAACTACCCGGGAAGGGCAACTAATGAAAAACTGTTTTTT. It translates to CASSELNYPGRATNEKLFF.